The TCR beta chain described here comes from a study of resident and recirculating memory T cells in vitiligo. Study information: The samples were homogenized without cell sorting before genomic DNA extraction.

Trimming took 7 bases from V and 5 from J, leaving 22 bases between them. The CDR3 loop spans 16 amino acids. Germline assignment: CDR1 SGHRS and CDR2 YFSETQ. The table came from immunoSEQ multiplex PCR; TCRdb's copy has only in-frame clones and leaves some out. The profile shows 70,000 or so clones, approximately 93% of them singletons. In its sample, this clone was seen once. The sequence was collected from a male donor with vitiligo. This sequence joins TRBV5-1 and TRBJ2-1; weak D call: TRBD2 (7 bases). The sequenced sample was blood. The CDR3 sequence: CASGAGAPFGDNEQFF. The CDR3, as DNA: TGCGCCAGCGGGGCGGGGGCCCCCTTCGGAGACAATGAGCAGTTCTTC.